Detailed here is one T cell receptor (beta chain). The sample belongs to a study of cytomegalovirus exposure and HLA in healthy donors. The wider study: The same platform was used for the 120 validation repertoires and the roughly 720 first-cohort repertoires, a later analysis reported.

The data were produced by immunoSEQ multiplex PCR, yet TCRdb's version contains in-frame clones alone and is incomplete. The sample yields more than 95,000 clones, 80% to 90% seen once. The donors were in the 120-subject validation cohort, distinct from the approximately 700-subject first cohort. Material for sequencing was PBMCs. The TCR comes from a man younger than 35 in good health and CMV-seropositive.

CDR3 sequence reads: CASSLGHRLAYEQYF. CDR3 nucleotides: TGCGCCAGCAGCTTGGGACACAGGTTAGCCTACGAGCAGTACTTC. The genes are TRBV5-1 and TRBJ2-7; D possibly corresponds to TRBD1 (5 bases). There are 15 residues in the CDR3. V lost 0 bases, J lost 2 bases, and 12 bases lay in between. Germline CDR1 SGHRS, CDR2 YFSETQ.